The 5 T cell receptor beta chains given below trace back to one sample, sequenced in a study of response to subunit inactivated influenza vaccine. TCRdb reanalysed the RT-PCR reads using MiXCR and keeps one entry per CDR3 protein. The table shows 500,000 or so distinct CDR3 sequences, with 15% to 20% occurring only once. The specimen comprised CD4+ T cells sorted from PBMCs, sampled around 25 months after vaccination. The origin of the receptors is a man aged 45 to 70 who received an inactivated influenza vaccine.

This clonotype was seen only a few times. The chain employs TRBV7-2 and TRBJ2-7; 10 nucleotides line up with TRBD2. CDR3 size: 15 residues. Unmatched junction bases numbered 3, after V lost 4 bases and J lost 0 bases. Germline CDR1 reads SGHTA; CDR2 reads FQGNSA. The CDR3 nucleotides read TGTGCCAGCAGCTCCGGGACTAGCGTCTCCTACGAGCAGTACTTC. Its translation is CASSSGTSVSYEQYF.

This clonotype was seen a handful of times. Being one base from a much bigger clone, this may be a read error. The chain carries TRBV4-3 and TRBJ2-7, with TRBD2 identical over 7 bases. The CDR3 is 17 amino acids. CDR1 and CDR2 from the germline V gene are LGHNA and YSLEER. CDR3 DNA sequence: TGCGCCTGCAGCCAAGAGTGGCTAGCGGTAAGCTCCTACGAGCAGTACTTC. It translates to CACSQEWLAVSSYEQYF.

This clonotype turned up a few times. This chain links TRBV4-2 with TRBJ2-1; TRBD1 agrees at 8 bases. J gave up 1 base and V 3 bases, and 5 bases lay outside the gene matches. The CDR3 is 16 amino acids. Germline CDR1 reads LGHNA; CDR2 reads YNFKEQ. CDR3 amino acids: CASSQRRDRSYNEQFF. The CDR3 DNA sequence: TGTGCCAGCAGCCAGAGAAGGGACAGGTCCTACAATGAGCAGTTCTTC.

The chain employs TRBV4-1 and TRBJ2-7, with D perhaps TRBD1 (5 bases). Germline CDR1 MGHRA, CDR2 YSYEKL. V gave up 2 bases and J gave up 2 bases, with 13 bases separating them. There are 15 residues in the CDR3. CDR3 protein: CASSQTSRQTYEQYF. CDR3 DNA: TGCGCCAGCAGCCAAACGTCCCGACAGACCTACGAGCAGTACTTC.

This clonotype was picked up a small number of times. The chain uses TRBV6-1 and TRBJ2-2; TRBD1 matches 9 bases. The CDR3 is 15 amino acids. Trimming took 6 bases from V and 7 from J; bases not matched to a gene: 9. CDR1 and CDR2 from the germline V gene are MNHNS and SASEGT. CDR3 in amino acids: CASSRGQGRIGELFF. DNA of the CDR3: TGTGCCAGCAGCCGGGGACAGGGAAGGATCGGGGAGCTGTTTTTT.